The clone carrying this T cell receptor (beta chain) showed up many times. No antigen is known for it. Germline V gene data show CDR1 as MGHDK and CDR2 as SYGVNS. The V and J ends lost 6 bases and 4 bases respectively, with 12 bases between them. CDR3 length: 13 amino acids. The authors prepared the TCRbeta library with unique molecular identifiers. TCRdb passed the PCR reads through MiXCR, listing each CDR3 protein once. The sample has about 980,000 distinct CDR3 sequences, less than 30% seen once; the top ten hold around 30%. This entry belongs to a study of T-cell reconstitution after alpha-beta-depleted transplantation in children. Study conclusions and caveats: T-cell counts and diversity at one year following transplant were attributed mainly to newly produced T cells. In some patients, recipient T cells and intrathymic progenitors surviving conditioning explained high day-60 diversity. Alpha-beta T cells about two months after transplant reportedly derived from several hundred expanded graft clones.

Material: PBMCs, mostly from graft donor cells, obtained 360 days after TCRalphabeta/CD19-depleted stem cell transplant. This clonotype was sampled from a boy under three years old who had a stem cell transplant for SCID, so the T cells may come from the graft donor. The chain employs TRBV25-1 and TRBJ2-5; tentatively, D is TRBD2 (5 bases). The CDR3 sequence: CASRVEGGETQYF. The CDR3 DNA reads as TGTGCCAGCAGGGTTGAGGGCGGAGAGACCCAGTACTTC.